These 21 T cell receptor beta chains came from one sample sequenced in a study of T-cell reconstitution after alpha-beta-depleted transplantation in children. During its preparation, the TCRbeta library received unique molecular identifiers. Each CDR3 protein gets one entry after TCRdb re-called the PCR reads with MiXCR. The sample consists of 350,000 to 400,000 distinct CDR3 sequences, just over 20% of them appearing once. The input for sequencing was PBMCs from the stem cell graft donor, taken from the stem cell graft. Receptors originate from a human donor who donated a stem cell graft to a child with acute myeloid leukemia.

V is TRBV20-1 and J is TRBJ2-4; perhaps TRBD1 as D (6 bases). The ends were cut back, 4 bases at V and 0 bases at J, with 13 bases in the middle. The V gene's germline CDR1 is DFQATT and CDR2 SNEGSKA (reference sequence). The CDR3 runs 15 residues. The CDR3 loop reads CSAIGTPIAKNIQYF. The CDR3 nucleotides read TGCAGTGCTATAGGGACACCCATAGCCAAAAACATTCAGTACTTC.

The chain recombines TRBV12-3 or TRBV12-4 with TRBJ1-4, with 8 bases lining up with TRBD1. The CDR3 runs 17 residues. The V gene end was trimmed by 7 bases and the J gene end by 1 base; junction bases not matched to a gene: 11. The CDR3 sequence is CASTDRTGRKTNEKLFF. The CDR3 DNA is TGTGCCAGCACCGACCGGACAGGGCGGAAAACTAATGAAAAACTGTTTTTT.

This clonotype was observed a few times. The chain is built from TRBV10-3 and TRBJ1-6; TRBD1 aligns across 9 bases. Losses at the gene ends were 6 bases for V and 7 bases for J; bases not matched to a gene: 4. The CDR3 spans 14 residues. From germline, CDR1 is ENHRY and CDR2 SYGVKD. CDR3 nucleotides: TGTGCCATCAGATCCGGGACAGGGAATTCACCCCTCCACTTT. Translated, it gives CAIRSGTGNSPLHF.

The rearrangement joins TRBV28 to TRBJ2-7, with D tentatively TRBD2 (6 bases). This CDR3 is 15 amino acids long. CDR1 is MDHEN, CDR2 SYDVKM, per germline. The ends were cut back, 5 bases at V and 4 bases at J, with 18 bases in the middle. CDR3 sequence (DNA): TGTGCCAGCAGTCCCTTAGGCGGGAACTTGTACGAGCAGTACTTC. Protein sequence: CASSPLGGNLYEQYF.

This sequence joins TRBV7-2 and TRBJ1-5; no reliable D call. Germline V gene data show CDR1 as SGHTA and CDR2 as FQGNSA. The CDR3 runs to 13 residues. V was shortened by 5 bases and J by 13 bases, with 18 bases between the two germline ends. The CDR3 reads CASSTWSSAEQHF. In DNA, the CDR3 is TGTGCCAGCAGCACCTGGTCCTCTGCCGAGCAGCATTTT.

The chain couples TRBV5-1 to TRBJ2-7; D is possibly TRBD1 (5 bases). V was pared by 3 bases and J by 2 bases, with 12 bases between. This CDR3 region has 14 residues. CDR1 and CDR2 from the germline V gene are SGHRS and YFSETQ. The CDR3 sequence is CASSSIDRPYEQYF. Here the CDR3 DNA reads TGCGCCAGCAGCTCCATAGACAGACCCTACGAGCAGTACTTC.

In nucleotides, the CDR3 is TGTGCCAGCAGCTTAGTTGGCGGCAAATTCTCCTACGAGCAGTACTTC. Protein: CASSLVGGKFSYEQYF. V is TRBV7-9 and J is TRBJ2-7; D is unclear. This CDR3 has 16 residues. Germline V gene data show CDR1 as SEHNR and CDR2 as FQNEAQ (reference sequence). V was pared by 1 base and J by 0 bases, with 13 bases between.

This clonotype was seen more than once but under ten times. The gene calls are TRBV27 and TRBJ2-1; 7 nucleotides align to TRBD2. Trimming took 7 bases from V and 5 from J; bases not matched to a gene: 8. CDR1 is MNHEY, CDR2 SMNVEV, per germline (reference sequence). The CDR3 has 14 amino acids. This CDR3 reads CASKGLAADNEQFF. The CDR3 nucleotides are TGTGCCAGCAAGGGGCTAGCGGCAGACAATGAGCAGTTCTTC.

This clonotype was counted at least ten times. The chain links TRBV20-1 to TRBJ2-5, with 7 bases identical to TRBD1. The CDR3 sequence is 13 residues long. The V and J ends lost 6 bases and 7 bases, in that order; junction bases with no gene match: 11. Germline values: CDR1 DFQATT, CDR2 SNEGSKA (reference sequence). In DNA, the CDR3 is TGCAGTGCCACCACAGGGGTTTGGGGGACCCAGTACTTC. Its protein product is CSATTGVWGTQYF.

V and J are TRBV5-6 and TRBJ2-6, with D perhaps TRBD2 (6 bases). Per the germline V gene, CDR1 is SGHDT and CDR2 is YYEEEE. V gave up 4 bases and J gave up 2 bases, with 10 bases separating them. The CDR3 covers 15 residues. CDR3 residues: CASSASGAGANVLTF. The CDR3 nucleotides read TGTGCCAGCAGCGCTTCGGGGGCTGGGGCCAACGTCCTGACTTTC.

In nucleotides, the CDR3 is TGTGCCAGCAGCAGCGACAGAATCTATGGCTACACCTTC. Translated, it gives CASSSDRIYGYTF. The chain has TRBV6-6 and TRBJ1-2, with D perhaps matching TRBD1 (5 bases). The CDR3 runs 13 residues. Trimming removed 6 bases at V and 4 bases at J, with 12 bases between. Germline values: CDR1 MNHNY, CDR2 SVGAGI (reference sequence).

The sample holds many counts of this clonotype. The chain is built from TRBV27 and TRBJ2-1; 10 nucleotides align to TRBD1. V was clipped by 6 bases and J by 7 bases; unmatched bases: 3. Germline assignment: CDR1 MNHEY and CDR2 SMNVEV (reference sequence). This CDR3 has 13 amino acids. The CDR3 coding sequence is TGTGCCAGCAGACGGACAGGGGGGAATGAGCAGTTCTTC. This codes for CASRRTGGNEQFF.

This clonotype was seen a handful of times. The rearrangement links TRBV5-5 to TRBJ1-2; possibly TRBD1 for D (6 bases). Germline loops: CDR1 SGHKS, CDR2 YYEKEE (reference sequence). CDR3 size: 14 residues. With 3 bases removed from V and 5 bases from J, the gap between germline ends came to 14 bases. CDR3 sequence (DNA): TGTGCCAGCAGCTCCCTGACAGGCGAGTATGGCTACACCTTC. Translating it yields CASSSLTGEYGYTF.

V is TRBV25-1 and J is TRBJ2-3, with no clear D. Germline V gene data show CDR1 as MGHDK and CDR2 as SYGVNS. CDR3 length: 15 residues. Trimming stripped 4 bases from V and 3 bases from J, with 14 bases between. CDR3 coding DNA: TGTGCCAGCAGTGTAGGGTCAGGTCTAACAGATACGCAGTATTTT. Translation gives CASSVGSGLTDTQYF. Full variable domain (outside the CDR3, taken from reference TRBV25-1 and TRBJ2-3): EADIYQTPRYLVIGTGKKITLECSQTMGHDKMYWYQQDPGMELHLIHYSYGVNSTEKGDLSSESTVSRIRTEHFPLTLESARPSHTSQYLCASSVGSGLTDTQYFGPGTRLTVL.

This clonotype was recorded at least ten times. The rearrangement links TRBV5-1 to TRBJ2-7, with D perhaps TRBD2 (6 bases). The CDR3 contains 13 residues. Looked up from germline, CDR1 is SGHRS and CDR2 is YFSETQ. V lost 4 bases and J 6 bases, leaving 14 bases between the germline ends. CDR3 in amino acids: CASSETSLGEQYF. The DNA of the CDR3 is TGCGCCAGCAGCGAGACTAGTCTCGGCGAGCAGTACTTC.

The chain joins TRBV18 to TRBJ1-1, with a possible D match to TRBD1 (5 bases). There are 17 residues in the CDR3. Germline lookup yields CDR1 KGHSH and CDR2 LQKENI. Trimming left V 2 bases short and J 0 bases short, with 16 bases between. CDR3 nucleotides: TGTGCCAGCTCACCAAGGATTCAGGGATTCATGAACACTGAAGCTTTCTTT. Residues: CASSPRIQGFMNTEAFF.

This clonotype was picked up a small number of times. V gene TRBV5-1 combines with J gene TRBJ2-7; maybe TRBD1 (7 bases). Germline CDR1 SGHRS, CDR2 YFSETQ. The V gene lost 0 bases and the J gene lost 3 bases, with 16 bases spanning the gap. CDR3 size: 16 residues. This chain's CDR3 is CASSLGSSQGGYEQYF. In nucleotides, the CDR3 is TGCGCCAGCAGCTTGGGTTCTAGCCAGGGGGGCTACGAGCAGTACTTC.

The V call is TRBV7-2, the J call TRBJ2-1, with 15 bases fitting TRBD2. The V segment lost 5 bases and the J segment 9 bases; nucleotides outside the gene matches: 5. The CDR3 contains 15 residues. Germline CDR1 is SGHTA and CDR2 is FQGNSA. CDR3 nucleotides: TGTGCCAGCAGCCTTGGACTAGCGGGGGGGAGTGAGCAGTTCTTC. Translation gives CASSLGLAGGSEQFF.

The rearrangement links TRBV4-2 to TRBJ1-3, with 7 bases fitting TRBD1. V was pared by 5 bases and J by 0 bases, with 10 bases of the junction left unmatched. The CDR3 runs to 17 residues. In germline, CDR1 is LGHNA, CDR2 YNFKEQ. The CDR3: CASSEGQVGFSGNTIYF. For the CDR3, the DNA is TGTGCCAGCAGCGAAGGACAGGTCGGCTTCTCTGGAAACACCATATATTTT.

The CDR3 sequence is CASSRRGATYEQYF. In DNA, the CDR3 is TGTGCCAGCAGCCGCAGGGGTGCGACCTACGAGCAGTACTTC. The chain links TRBV7-8 to TRBJ2-7; tentatively, D is TRBD1 (6 bases). Germline loops: CDR1 SGHVS, CDR2 FQNEAQ. Trimming left V 5 bases short and J 2 bases short, with 13 bases between. This CDR3 has 14 residues.

J is TRBJ2-3 and V is TRBV21-1; the table assigns TRBD2, which was not confirmed against the DNA. TRBV21-1 is a pseudogene locus. The CDR3 consists of 18 residues. CDR3 region: CASSNPPGLAASTDTQYF. The CDR3 region has the DNA TGTGCCAGCAGCAATCCACCGGGGCTAGCGGCATCCACAGATACGCAGTATTTT.